This T cell receptor beta chain was profiled in a study of blood T cell repertoires in COVID-19. Looking at the study overall: The study drew acute and convalescent COVID-19 samples from the United States, Italy and Spain. Nucleic acid was either cDNA or gDNA, and it came from T cells, B-cell-depleted T cells, or PBMCs.

This CDR3 is built from 19 residues. Germline CDR1 and CDR2: SGHRS and YFSETQ. Trimming at V came to 0 bases and at J to 5 bases, leaving 17 bases not matched to a gene. Authors' processing steps: Estimated nucleated cell counts came from reference gene primer amplification. The assay was immunoSEQ multiplex PCR, and TCRdb's table has in-frame clones only and misses some. D and trimming were read from the DNA, whereas the V and J calls and clone size are those reported in that table. The table has about 74,000 clones, about four fifths seen once; the top ten hold over 30%. The source of this sequence is a man between 65 and 80 years old with acute or convalescent COVID-19. The source material was peripheral blood. The genes are TRBV5-1 and TRBJ2-1; 7 bases are shared with TRBD2. The CDR3 DNA follows: TGCGCCAGCAGCTTGGCCCGGCTCGGGGGGATCTCCCACAACAATGAGCAGTTCTTC. It encodes CASSLARLGGISHNNEQFF.